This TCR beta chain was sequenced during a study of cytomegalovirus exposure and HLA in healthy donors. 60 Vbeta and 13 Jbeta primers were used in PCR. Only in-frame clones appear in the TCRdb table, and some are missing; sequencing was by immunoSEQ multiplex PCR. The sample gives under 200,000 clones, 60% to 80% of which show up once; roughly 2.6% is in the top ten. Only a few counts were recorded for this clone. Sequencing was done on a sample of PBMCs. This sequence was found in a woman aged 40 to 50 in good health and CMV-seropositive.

CDR3 amino acids: CASSLEQGTEAFF. The DNA for the CDR3 is TGTGCCAGCAGCTTAGAACAGGGAACTGAAGCTTTCTTT. The gene calls are TRBV7-9 and TRBJ1-1; tentative D call: TRBD1 (6 bases). Deletions cut 1 base from V and 5 bases from J, with 8 bases between. Germline CDR1 is SEHNR and CDR2 is FQNEAQ (reference sequence). The CDR3 contains 13 residues.